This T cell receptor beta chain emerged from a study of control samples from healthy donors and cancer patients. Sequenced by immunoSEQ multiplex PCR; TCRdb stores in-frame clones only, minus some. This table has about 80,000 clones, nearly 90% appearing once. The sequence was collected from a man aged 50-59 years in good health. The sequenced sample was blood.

The CDR3 nucleotides read TGTGCCAGCAGCTCTGGACTAAACGAGCAGTACTTC. As protein: CASSSGLNEQYF. The chain uses TRBV5-6 and TRBJ2-7, with D perhaps TRBD2 (6 bases). Trimming pared 3 bases from V and 5 bases from J, leaving 9 bases between. The CDR3 covers 12 residues. Per germline, CDR1 SGHDT and CDR2 YYEEEE.